These T cell receptor beta chains were read from a single sample in a study of CD8+ T cells in alopecia areata. Generated by immunoSEQ multiplex PCR, the TCRdb table keeps only in-frame clones and is missing some. Of 50,000 to 65,000 clones listed, around 45% were seen once; the top ten hold roughly 20%. The sample was CD8+ T cells sorted from blood, taken at approximately week 36, from a patient treated with tofacitinib. The receptors stem from a human donor with alopecia areata. Both conserved end residues are part of each CDR3. The order of the fields is D gene, clone size, V gene, J gene, CDR3 protein, CDR3 DNA. D genes are given only for firm matches. Some rows have no size entry. The others give once, few or many, or a class for an expanded clone.

NA	few	TRBV30	TRBJ2-1	CAWNTPGLGHYEQFF	TGTGCCTGGAACACTCCGGGACTGGGACATTACGAGCAGTTCTTC
TRBD2	NA	TRBV29-1	TRBJ2-2	CSVKTSGIAGELFF	TGCAGCGTTAAGACTAGCGGGATTGCCGGGGAGCTGTTTTTT
NA	few	TRBV29-1	TRBJ1-1	CSASGGSTEAFF	TGCAGCGCCTCGGGTGGTAGCACTGAAGCTTTCTTT
NA	NA	TRBV4-1	TRBJ2-7	CASSQPYTGYEQYF	TGCGCCAGCAGCCAACCCTATACAGGGTACGAGCAGTACTTC
NA	NA	TRBV9	TRBJ2-5	CASSVDPETQYF	TGTGCCAGCAGCGTAGATCCCGAGACCCAGTACTTC
NA	NA	TRBV29-1	TRBJ2-3	CSLWASSGTDTQYF	TGCAGCCTTTGGGCTTCATCGGGCACAGATACGCAGTATTTT
NA	NA	TRBV30	TRBJ2-2	CAWKGNTGELFF	TGTGCCTGGAAAGGGAACACCGGGGAGCTGTTTTTT
NA	few	TRBV6-6	TRBJ1-5	CASSYSEGPQHF	TGTGCCAGCAGTTACTCCGAGGGGCCCCAGCATTTT
NA	NA	TRBV7-2	TRBJ2-4	CASSQGGGIKPENIQYF	TGTGCCAGCAGCCAAGGGGGCGGGATTAAGCCGGAAAACATTCAGTACTTC
NA	few	TRBV29-1	TRBJ1-1	CSVDSSGAGTEAFF	TGCAGCGTTGACTCAAGCGGCGCCGGGACTGAAGCTTTCTTT
NA	few	TRBV7-9	TRBJ1-5	CASSLGPGEQPQHF	TGTGCCAGCAGCTTAGGTCCCGGTGAACAGCCCCAGCATTTT
TRBD1	few	TRBV6-5	TRBJ2-2	CASSYGTGDFGELFF	TGTGCCAGCAGTTACGGGACAGGGGATTTCGGGGAGCTGTTTTTT
TRBD1	NA	TRBV28	TRBJ2-5	CASSRDSKETQYF	TGTGCCAGCAGTCGGGACAGCAAAGAGACCCAGTACTTC
NA	few	TRBV11-2	TRBJ2-7	CASSLQPRPLSYEQYF	TGTGCCAGCAGCCTCCAGCCGCGACCCCTTTCGTACGAGCAGTACTTC
TRBD2	NA	TRBV5-4	TRBJ2-3	CASTELAGEGDTQYF	TGTGCCAGCACCGAACTAGCGGGAGAAGGAGATACGCAGTATTTT
NA	few	TRBV30	TRBJ2-5	CACNSQETQYF	TGTGCCTGTAACAGTCAAGAGACCCAGTACTTC
TRBD1	NA	TRBV29-1	TRBJ2-5	CSVEGSRKGAIQETQYF	TGCAGCGTTGAGGGAAGTCGGAAGGGGGCGATCCAAGAGACCCAGTACTTC
NA	once	TRBV29-1	TRBJ2-2	CSVELFGAGADETGELFF	TGCAGCGTTGAACTCTTCGGGGCGGGGGCGGACGAGACCGGGGAGCTGTTTTTT
NA	NA	TRBV29-1	TRBJ2-5	CSAPQGAETQYF	TGCAGCGCTCCACAGGGAGCAGAGACCCAGTACTTC
TRBD2	NA	TRBV29-1	TRBJ2-1	CSVEDGASGRWNEQFF	TGCAGCGTTGAAGATGGGGCTAGCGGGAGATGGAATGAGCAGTTCTTC
TRBD2	NA	TRBV10-2	TRBJ2-1	CASSSGTAIYEQFF	TGCGCCAGCAGTAGCGGGACGGCGATTTATGAGCAGTTCTTC
NA	few	TRBV2	TRBJ2-7	CASSSPSSLTYEQYF	TGTGCCAGCAGTTCCCCTTCCTCCCTGACCTACGAGCAGTACTTC
NA	NA	TRBV29-1	TRBJ1-1	CSAWEGNTEAFF	TGCAGCGCCTGGGAGGGAAACACTGAAGCTTTCTTT
NA	NA	TRBV29-1	TRBJ1-1	CSVLLVRKNTEAFF	TGCAGCGTCCTCCTCGTTAGGAAGAACACTGAAGCTTTCTTT
TRBD2	NA	TRBV13	TRBJ2-2	CASSLGAGGSGDTGELFF	TGTGCCAGCAGCTTAGGGGCGGGAGGGAGCGGCGACACCGGGGAGCTGTTTTTT
TRBD2	once	TRBV5-1	TRBJ2-1	CASSLAGGSSYNEQFF	TGCGCCAGCAGCTTGGCGGGCGGGAGCTCCTACAATGAGCAGTTCTTC
NA	few	TRBV29-1	TRBJ2-7	CSVEVVGAYEQYF	TGCAGCGTTGAAGTTGTGGGGGCCTACGAGCAGTACTTC
NA	NA	TRBV6-4	TRBJ2-2	CASSDFGAGGNWTSRNTGELFF	TGTGCCAGCAGTGACTTTGGGGCAGGGGGGAATTGGACTAGTCGCAACACCGGGGAGCTGTTTTTT
NA	NA	TRBV29-1	TRBJ2-7	CSVGADGSYEQYF	TGCAGCGTGGGGGCGGACGGCTCCTACGAGCAGTACTTC
NA	NA	TRBV6-6	TRBJ1-1	CASISGPEAFF	TGTGCCAGCATTTCAGGGCCTGAAGCTTTCTTT
TRBD1	NA	TRBV7-2	TRBJ1-1	CASSLLTGGREAFF	TGTGCCAGCAGCCTCCTGACAGGGGGTAGGGAAGCTTTCTTT
NA	NA	TRBV10-3	TRBJ1-2	CAIRAGSNYGYTF	TGTGCCATCAGAGCAGGGAGTAACTATGGCTACACCTTC
NA	few	TRBV7-3	TRBJ2-1	CASSVYSGDYNEQFF	TGTGCCAGCAGCGTATATAGCGGAGACTACAATGAGCAGTTCTTC
NA	NA	TRBV2	TRBJ1-2	CASSEALRGGWRYTF	TGTGCCAGCAGTGAAGCGCTTCGTGGAGGGTGGCGCTACACCTTC
NA	NA	TRBV6-5	TRBJ2-5	CASSYGGLALETQYF	TGTGCCAGCAGTTACGGTGGGCTAGCGTTAGAGACCCAGTACTTC
NA	NA	TRBV9	TRBJ1-2	CASSVEGGFNYGYTF	TGTGCCAGCAGCGTAGAGGGGGGATTCAACTATGGCTACACCTTC
NA	once	TRBV29-1	TRBJ2-1	CSVSGYSSYNEQFF	TGCAGCGTTTCAGGATACAGCTCCTACAATGAGCAGTTCTTC
NA	few	TRBV11-2	TRBJ1-1	CASSLDVRDTEAFF	TGTGCCAGCAGCTTAGATGTCAGGGACACTGAAGCTTTCTTT
TRBD2	NA	TRBV7-8	TRBJ2-7	CASSFRLAGGGEQYF	TGTGCCAGCAGCTTCCGACTAGCGGGAGGGGGCGAGCAGTACTTC
TRBD1	few	TRBV29-1	TRBJ2-5	CSVDDGDRVLETQYF	TGCAGCGTTGACGACGGGGACAGGGTTTTAGAGACCCAGTACTTC
NA	few	TRBV2	TRBJ2-1	CASSLLKQFF	TGTGCCAGCAGCCTACTAAAGCAGTTCTTC
NA	NA	TRBV7-2	TRBJ1-1	CASSLVVEAFF	TGTGCCAGCAGCTTAGTAGTTGAAGCTTTCTTT
NA	NA	TRBV15	TRBJ2-3	CATSRGDTSTDTQYF	TGTGCCACCAGCAGAGGGGACACCAGCACAGATACGCAGTATTTT
TRBD1	few	TRBV30	TRBJ1-5	CAWSSSGTGVGQPQHF	TGTGCCTGGAGTTCGTCCGGGACAGGGGTGGGTCAGCCCCAGCATTTT
NA	NA	TRBV6-5	TRBJ2-2	CASSYLEPNTGELFF	TGTGCCAGCAGTTACCTAGAACCGAACACCGGGGAGCTGTTTTTT
TRBD2	NA	TRBV29-1	TRBJ2-1	CSALAGGSYNEQFF	TGCAGCGCGCTAGCGGGAGGGTCCTACAATGAGCAGTTCTTC
TRBD2	few	TRBV29-1	TRBJ2-5	CSVETYFNPGLAGEDTAETQYF	TGCAGCGTCGAAACGTATTTCAACCCGGGACTAGCGGGAGAGGATACCGCGGAGACCCAGTACTTC
NA	few	TRBV9	TRBJ2-1	CASSASWGEQFF	TGTGCCAGCAGCGCCTCGTGGGGGGAGCAGTTCTTC
NA	NA	TRBV7-8	TRBJ2-4	CASSLDPLAKNIQYF	TGTGCCAGCAGCTTAGACCCGCTAGCCAAAAACATTCAGTACTTC
NA	few	TRBV14	TRBJ2-2	CASVKNTGELFF	TGTGCCAGCGTAAAGAACACCGGGGAGCTGTTTTTT
NA	NA	TRBV30	TRBJ2-7	CAWSKGEGYEQYF	TGTGCCTGGAGTAAGGGGGAAGGCTACGAGCAGTACTTC
TRBD1	NA	TRBV27	TRBJ2-6	CASSLEGQALLVLTF	TGTGCCAGCAGTTTAGAGGGACAGGCGCTTTTGGTCCTGACTTTC
NA	many	TRBV28	TRBJ1-5	CASRKGYSNQPQHF	TGTGCCAGCAGGAAAGGCTATAGCAATCAGCCCCAGCATTTT
NA	NA	TRBV12-5	TRBJ1-4	CASDREEKLFF	TGTGCTAGTGACCGGGAGGAAAAACTGTTTTTT
TRBD1	NA	TRBV11-2	TRBJ2-5	CASSKPYSGTGGSETQYF	TGTGCCAGCAGCAAACCCTACTCCGGGACAGGGGGATCGGAGACCCAGTACTTC
NA	NA	TRBV29-1	TRBJ1-1	CSFGSNTEAFF	TGCAGCTTTGGGAGTAACACTGAAGCTTTCTTT
TRBD1	NA	TRBV19	TRBJ2-6	CASDYRGEANVLTF	TGTGCCAGTGACTACAGGGGTGAGGCCAACGTCCTGACTTTC